The rows below give T cell receptor beta chains drawn from one sample of a study of blood T cells in healthy people across ages. One entry per CDR3 protein, called by TCRdb with MiXCR from the 5' RACE reads. Of hundreds of thousands of distinct CDR3 sequences in the sample, roughly half were seen once. The specimen sequenced was blood. All receptors derive from a woman older than 75 in good health. The CDR3 runs from the conserved cysteine through the conserved F or W. D genes are given only for firm matches. The size entry is marked missing in some rows and otherwise reads once, few, many or a size class.

D gene	J gene	clone size	V gene	CDR3 DNA	CDR3 protein
.	TRBJ2-2	.	TRBV4-1	TGCGCCAGCAGCCTCAGAGGTGGCCAGGGGGGTTCGAACACCGGGGAGCTGTTTTTT	CASSLRGGQGGSNTGELFF
TRBD2	TRBJ2-1	.	TRBV7-7	TGTGCTAGCAGCCAGGGACTAGCCAACAATGAGCAGTTCTTC	CASSQGLANNEQFF
.	TRBJ2-7	.	TRBV20-1	TGCAGTGCTAGAGATGACGGGAGCAATTCCTACGAGCAGTACTTC	CSARDDGSNSYEQYF
TRBD2	TRBJ2-7	few	TRBV18	TGTGCCAGCTCATCCGCTAGCGGGGGGAACTACGAGCAGTACTTC	CASSSASGGNYEQYF
TRBD2	TRBJ2-1	.	TRBV29-1	TGCAGCGTTGGGACTAGCGGTTACAATGAGCAGTTCTTC	CSVGTSGYNEQFF
TRBD2	TRBJ2-5	many	TRBV5-1	TGCGCCAGCAGCTTGTTAACTAGCGGGAGTGAGACCCAGTACTTC	CASSLLTSGSETQYF
.	TRBJ2-5	many	TRBV2	TGTGCCAGCAGGTCGTGGGGGTACCAAGAGACCCAGTACTTC	CASRSWGYQETQYF
.	TRBJ1-3	many	TRBV6-5	TGTGCCAGCAGCGCACCCTCTGGAAACACCATATATTTT	CASSAPSGNTIYF
.	TRBJ1-4	.	TRBV7-9	TGTGCCAGCAGCTTAACCGGGAGTGGGACTAATGAAAAACTGTTTTTT	CASSLTGSGTNEKLFF
.	TRBJ2-1	many	TRBV25-1	TGTGCCAGCAGCAATAAACTCGGGTTAGACAATGAGCAGTTCTTC	CASSNKLGLDNEQFF
.	TRBJ2-3	few	TRBV7-3	TGTGCCAGCAGCTCCTCGGTGCGGGGCGGAGCAGATACGCAGTATTTT	CASSSSVRGGADTQYF
.	TRBJ2-4	.	TRBV27	TGTGCCAGTGCCCGGCGGGGGCCTTTCGACATTCAGTACTTC	CASARRGPFDIQYF
.	TRBJ2-6	many	TRBV3-1	TGTGCCAGCAGCTACGGGACATCTGGGGCCAACGTCCTGACTTTC	CASSYGTSGANVLTF
.	TRBJ1-2	once	TRBV12-3/TRBV12-4	TGTGCCAGCAGTTTAGGGCGGGCCGGCGAGAATTATGGCTACACCTTC	CASSLGRAGENYGYTF
.	TRBJ2-7	.	TRBV20-1	TGCAGTGCTAGGCCTGTCGCCAGGCCCTACGAGCAGTACTTC	CSARPVARPYEQYF
TRBD1	TRBJ2-7	many	TRBV5-1	TGCGCCAGCAGCTTCGGGACAGGATCCTACGAGCAGTACTTC	CASSFGTGSYEQYF